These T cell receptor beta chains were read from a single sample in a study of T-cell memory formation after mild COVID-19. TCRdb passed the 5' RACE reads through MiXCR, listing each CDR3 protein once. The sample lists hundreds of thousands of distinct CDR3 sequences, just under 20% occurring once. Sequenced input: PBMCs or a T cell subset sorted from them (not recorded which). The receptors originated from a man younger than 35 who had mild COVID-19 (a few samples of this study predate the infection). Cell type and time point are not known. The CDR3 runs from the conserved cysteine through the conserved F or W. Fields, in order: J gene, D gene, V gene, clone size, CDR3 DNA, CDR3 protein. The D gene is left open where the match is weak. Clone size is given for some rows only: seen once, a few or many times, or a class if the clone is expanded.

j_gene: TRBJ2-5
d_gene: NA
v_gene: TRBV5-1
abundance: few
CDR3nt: TGCGCCAGCAGCTTTGAGTCGGGGCAAGAGACCCAGTACTTC
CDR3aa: CASSFESGQETQYF

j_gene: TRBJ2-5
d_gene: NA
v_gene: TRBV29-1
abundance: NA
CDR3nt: TGCAGCGTTGAGGTCCAAGAGACCCAGTACTTC
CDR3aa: CSVEVQETQYF

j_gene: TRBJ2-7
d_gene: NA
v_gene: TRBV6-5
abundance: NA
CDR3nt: TGTGCCAGCAGTAGAATGGTGGACCGTTCCTACGAGCAGTACTTC
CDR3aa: CASSRMVDRSYEQYF

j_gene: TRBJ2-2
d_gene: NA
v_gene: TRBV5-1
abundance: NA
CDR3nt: TGCGCCAGCAGCCGGGTGGGAGCGAACACCGGGGAGCTGTTTTTT
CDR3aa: CASSRVGANTGELFF

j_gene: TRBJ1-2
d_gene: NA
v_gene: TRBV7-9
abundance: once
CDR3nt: TGTGCCAGCAGCTTAGAATGGTTAGCCAGGAACGGGCCGGGCTACACCTTC
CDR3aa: CASSLEWLARNGPGYTF

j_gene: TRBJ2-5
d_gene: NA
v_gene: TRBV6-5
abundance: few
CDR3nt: TGTGCCAGCAGTTCAATGGGCGAGGGAGAAGAGACCCAGTACTTC
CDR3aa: CASSSMGEGEETQYF

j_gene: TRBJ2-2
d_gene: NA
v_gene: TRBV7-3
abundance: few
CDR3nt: TGTGCCAGCAGCTTAACGGCCGCTTGGAACACCGGGGAGCTGTTTTTT
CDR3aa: CASSLTAAWNTGELFF

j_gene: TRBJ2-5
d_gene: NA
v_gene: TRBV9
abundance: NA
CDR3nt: TGTGCCAGCAGCGTAGGGGGTTTCGAAGAGACCCAGTACTTC
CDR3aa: CASSVGGFEETQYF

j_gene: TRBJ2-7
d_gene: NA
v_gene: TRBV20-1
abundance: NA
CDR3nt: TGCAGTGTAGGGCGGGACCTCTCCTACGAGAAGTACTTC
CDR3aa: CSVGRDLSYEKYF

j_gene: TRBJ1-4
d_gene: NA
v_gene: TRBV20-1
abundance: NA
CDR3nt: TGCAGTGCTAGACCCCCCTCCGGGCCCCGGAGAGAGATGTTTTTT
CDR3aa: CSARPPSGPRREMFF

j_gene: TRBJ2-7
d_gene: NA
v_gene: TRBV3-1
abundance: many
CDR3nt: TGTGCCAGCAGCCAAGATCTTTCCCCAGGGTACTCCTACGAGCAGTACTTC
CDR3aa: CASSQDLSPGYSYEQYF

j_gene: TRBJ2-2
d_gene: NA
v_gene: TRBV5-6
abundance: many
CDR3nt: TGTGCCAGCAGCTTGGGTCCCCCCAGCAACACCGGGGAGCTGTTTTTT
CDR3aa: CASSLGPPSNTGELFF

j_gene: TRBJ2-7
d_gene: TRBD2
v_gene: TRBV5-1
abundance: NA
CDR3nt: TGCGCCAGCAGCTTGGACCCCTTTGCGGGGGGCCCCTACGAGCAGTACTTC
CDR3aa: CASSLDPFAGGPYEQYF

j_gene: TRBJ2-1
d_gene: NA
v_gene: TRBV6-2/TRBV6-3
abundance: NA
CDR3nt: TGTGCCAGCAGCTCAGGGCCACCCTCCTACAATGAGCAGCTCTTC
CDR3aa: CASSSGPPSYNEQLF

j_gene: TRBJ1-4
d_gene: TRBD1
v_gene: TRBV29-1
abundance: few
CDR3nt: TGCAGCGGTGAGACAGGGCGGGGAAAACTGTTTTTT
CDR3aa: CSGETGRGKLFF

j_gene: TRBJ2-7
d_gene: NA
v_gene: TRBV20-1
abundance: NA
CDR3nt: TGCAGTGCTAGGAGGGGGTCTCTCTACGAGCAGTACTTC
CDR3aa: CSARRGSLYEQYF

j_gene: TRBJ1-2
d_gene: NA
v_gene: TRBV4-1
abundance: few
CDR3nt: TGCGCCAGCAGCCAAGATCGAGTCAGTCTGGGCTATGGCTACACCTTC
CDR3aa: CASSQDRVSLGYGYTF

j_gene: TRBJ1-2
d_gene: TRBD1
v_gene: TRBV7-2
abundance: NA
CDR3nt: TGTGCCAGCAGCTCTAGGGGGCCGGACTATGGCTACACCTTC
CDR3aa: CASSSRGPDYGYTF

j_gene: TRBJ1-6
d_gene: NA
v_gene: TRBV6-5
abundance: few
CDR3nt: TGTGCCAGCAGCCCCAGGGGACCCGATTCACCCCTCCACTTT
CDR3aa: CASSPRGPDSPLHF

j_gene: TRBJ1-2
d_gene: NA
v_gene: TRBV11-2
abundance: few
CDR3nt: TGTGCCAGCAGCTTAGGTCTGGCTAACTATGGCTACACCTTC
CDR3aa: CASSLGLANYGYTF

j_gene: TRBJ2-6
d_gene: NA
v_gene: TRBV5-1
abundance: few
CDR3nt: TGCGCCAGCAGCTTGGCCGGAGGGGTGGTAGGGGCCAACGTCCTGACTTTC
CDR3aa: CASSLAGGVVGANVLTF

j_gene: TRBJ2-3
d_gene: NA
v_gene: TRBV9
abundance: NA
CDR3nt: TGTGCCAGCAGCGTAGAAGGGGAGTGGGTCACAGATACGCAGTATTTT
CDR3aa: CASSVEGEWVTDTQYF

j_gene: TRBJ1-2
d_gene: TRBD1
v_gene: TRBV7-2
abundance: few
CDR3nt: TGTGCCAGCAGCTTTGGAGGGACAGGGGCCCGTGGCTACACCTTC
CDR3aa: CASSFGGTGARGYTF

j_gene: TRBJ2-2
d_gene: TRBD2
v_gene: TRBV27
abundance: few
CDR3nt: TGTGCCAGCAGTTTAGAGGGGAGGGGCAAAGGGAACACCGGGGAGCTGTTTTTT
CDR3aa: CASSLEGRGKGNTGELFF

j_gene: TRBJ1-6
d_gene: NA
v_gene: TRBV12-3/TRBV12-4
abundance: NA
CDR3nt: TGTGCCAGCAGTTTGGGGGCCTATTCACCCCTCCACTTT
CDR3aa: CASSLGAYSPLHF

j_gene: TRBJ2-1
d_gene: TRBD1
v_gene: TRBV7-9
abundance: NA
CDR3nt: TGTGCCAGCAGCACGGACAGGCTGATCGATGAGCAGTTCTTC
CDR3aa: CASSTDRLIDEQFF

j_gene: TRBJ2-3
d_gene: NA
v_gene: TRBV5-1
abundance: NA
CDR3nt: TGCGCCAGCAGCTTAGGGCTTCGGAGGAGTGATACGCAGTATTTT
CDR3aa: CASSLGLRRSDTQYF

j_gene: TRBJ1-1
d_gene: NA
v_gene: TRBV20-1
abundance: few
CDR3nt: TGCAGTGCTAGTCTATCAGGGATGAACACTGAAGCTTTCTTT
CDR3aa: CSASLSGMNTEAFF

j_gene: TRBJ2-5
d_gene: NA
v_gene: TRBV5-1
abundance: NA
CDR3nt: TGCGCCAGCAGCTTGGCAGAGCAGGTGGGGGAGACCCAGTACTTC
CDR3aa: CASSLAEQVGETQYF

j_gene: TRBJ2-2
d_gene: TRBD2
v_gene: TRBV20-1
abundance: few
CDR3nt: TGCAGTGCTAGCAGCGCGGGGGGGCTAAACACCGGGGAGCTGTTTTTT
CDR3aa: CSASSAGGLNTGELFF

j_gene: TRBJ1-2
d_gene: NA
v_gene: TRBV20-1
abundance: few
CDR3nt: TGCAGTGCTAGGAAGAGGGAGGCCGACTATGGCTACACCTTC
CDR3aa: CSARKREADYGYTF

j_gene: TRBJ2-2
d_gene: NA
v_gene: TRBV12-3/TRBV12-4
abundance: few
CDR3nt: TGTGCCAGCGGGGGGGCCTTGGCCGGGGAGCTGTTTTTT
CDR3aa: CASGGALAGELFF

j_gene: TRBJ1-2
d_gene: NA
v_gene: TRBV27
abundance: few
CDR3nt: TGTGCCAGCAGTTCCCGGAGGGACTATGGCTACACCTTC
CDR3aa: CASSSRRDYGYTF

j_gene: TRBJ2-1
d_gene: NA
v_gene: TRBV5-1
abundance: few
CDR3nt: TGCGCCAGCAGCCCGACAGCCCTCCATGGGAATGAGCAGTTCTTC
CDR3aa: CASSPTALHGNEQFF

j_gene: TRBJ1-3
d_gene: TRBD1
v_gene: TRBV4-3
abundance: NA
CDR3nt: TGCGCCAGCAGCCAAGGGGCCGGACAGGGTGGGGACACCATATATTTT
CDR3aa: CASSQGAGQGGDTIYF

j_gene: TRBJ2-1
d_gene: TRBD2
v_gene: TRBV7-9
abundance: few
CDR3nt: TGTGCCAGCAGTCACACTAGCGGGCTTTGGCATGAGCAGTTCTTC
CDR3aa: CASSHTSGLWHEQFF

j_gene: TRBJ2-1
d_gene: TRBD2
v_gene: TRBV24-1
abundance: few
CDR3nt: TGTGCCACCCAGACGGGGGTAGCGGGGGGACCCTACAATGAGCAGTTCTTC
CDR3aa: CATQTGVAGGPYNEQFF